This T cell receptor beta chain was captured in a study of OX40 agonist ivuxolimab in advanced cancers. CDR1 and CDR2 (germline): SGHDT, YYEEEE. This CDR3 is built from 13 residues. The V end lost 3 bases, the J end lost 7 bases, and 10 bases lay between the germline ends. The method was immunoSEQ multiplex PCR; TCRdb's version includes in-frame clones alone and lacks a portion of them. This table holds about 32,000 clones, about 90% found once. Study-level findings and limits: The expanded peripheral T cells' antigen specificity was not determined.

As concerns this clone: The antigen remains undetermined.

The clonotype was recovered from an adult with an advanced solid tumor such as melanoma, head and neck, liver or kidney cancer. The specimen was CD4+ or CD8+ T cells sorted from blood, collected in a trial of the OX40 agonist ivuxolimab. The chain carries TRBV5-6 and TRBJ2-2; D unclear. CDR3 in amino acids: CASSYRIDGELFF. The CDR3 nucleotides are TGTGCCAGCAGCTACAGAATCGACGGGGAGCTGTTTTTT.